This TCR beta chain was identified in a study of blood T cell repertoires in COVID-19. Study in general: Samples came from the United States, Italy and Spain, spanning acute and convalescent COVID-19. PBMCs, B-cell-depleted T cells, or T cells were the source of the cDNA or gDNA that made up the material.

As originally analysed: Reference gene primer amplification in the assay estimated nucleated cell counts. The data were produced by immunoSEQ multiplex PCR, yet TCRdb's version contains in-frame clones alone and is incomplete. Clonal size and the V and J genes are those of that table, whereas D and trimming came from the DNA. This sample has 390,000 or so clones, with approximately 87% found just once. There are 14 residues in the CDR3. Unmatched junction bases numbered 2, after V lost 3 bases and J lost 3 bases. Germline V gene sequence: CDR1 SGHAT, CDR2 FQNNGV. All enrollees were roughly 18 to 95 years old and from about 24 US areas.

Sequencing was performed on PBMCs or T cells enriched from blood (not recorded which). This sequence was found in a woman between 45 and 60 years old who had recovered from COVID-19. The chain joins TRBV11-2 to TRBJ1-2; 9 bases are shared with TRBD1. CDR3 protein: CASSLTGGDYGYTF. In DNA, the CDR3 is TGTGCCAGCAGCTTGACAGGGGGTGACTATGGCTACACCTTC.